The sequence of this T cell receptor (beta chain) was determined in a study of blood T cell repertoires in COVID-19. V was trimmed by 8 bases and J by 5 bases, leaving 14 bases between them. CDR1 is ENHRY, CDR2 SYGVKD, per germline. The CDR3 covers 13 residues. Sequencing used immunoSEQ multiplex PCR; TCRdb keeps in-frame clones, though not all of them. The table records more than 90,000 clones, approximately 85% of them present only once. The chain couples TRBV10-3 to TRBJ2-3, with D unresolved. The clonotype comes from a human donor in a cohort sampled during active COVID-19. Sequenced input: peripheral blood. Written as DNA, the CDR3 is TGTGCCATCCGTTTCAGTCAGAAAGATACGCAGTATTTT. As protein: CAIRFSQKDTQYF.